The 23 T cell receptor beta chains reported below all come from one sample, sequenced in a study of control samples from healthy donors and cancer patients. Data came from immunoSEQ multiplex PCR; TCRdb stores just in-frame clones and leaves some out. The profile covers about 59,000 clones, with 92% appearing a single time and approximately 1.5% taken by the ten largest. The sequencing input was PBMCs. The receptor source for this set is a man aged 35-49 years with colorectal cancer.

The V and J genes are TRBV7-6 and TRBJ1-3; D not resolved. CDR3 length equals 14 residues. V was clipped by 3 bases and J by 0 bases, with 6 bases between them. The germline CDR1 and CDR2 sequences are SGHVS and FNYEAQ. The CDR3 here is CASSLSGSGNTIYF. DNA of the CDR3: TGTGCCAGCAGCTTGTCAGGCTCTGGAAACACCATATATTTT.

In its sample, this clone was seen once. The chain is built from TRBV29-1 and TRBJ2-5, with D possibly matching TRBD2 (5 bases). Germline lookup yields CDR1 SQVTM and CDR2 ANQGSEA. The CDR3 covers 10 residues. V gave up 7 bases and J gave up 7 bases, with 10 bases separating them. The CDR3 nucleotides read TGCAGCGCCGGGGATATGACCCAGTACTTC. Translation gives CSAGDMTQYF.

The V gene is TRBV10-2, the J gene TRBJ2-5; unclear D gene. With 3 bases removed from V and 1 base from J, the gap between germline ends came to 21 bases. CDR1 and CDR2 from the germline V gene are WSHSY and SAAADI. The CDR3 totals 18 residues. This CDR3 is CASSELLKGFNPQETQYF. Written as DNA, the CDR3 is TGCGCCAGCAGTGAACTGTTAAAAGGCTTTAACCCCCAAGAGACCCAGTACTTC.

CDR3 protein: CASSVGGGQRNEKLFF. The CDR3 DNA follows: TGTGCCAGCAGCGTAGGGGGAGGACAGAGAAATGAAAAACTGTTTTTT. The chain recombines TRBV9 with TRBJ1-4, with D possibly being TRBD1 (6 bases). There are 16 residues in the CDR3. The ends were cut back, 0 bases at V and 5 bases at J, with 14 bases in the middle. Germline loops: CDR1 SGDLS, CDR2 YYNGEE.

The V call is TRBV28, the J call TRBJ2-7; TRBD1 matches 7 bases. The CDR3 extends over 13 amino acids. CDR1 is MDHEN, CDR2 SYDVKM, per germline. The V and J ends lost 6 bases and 3 bases, in that order; junction bases with no gene match: 5. CDR3 sequence reads: CASSEQGLYEQYF. In nucleotides, the CDR3 is TGTGCCAGCAGCGAACAGGGGCTCTACGAGCAGTACTTC.

The chain recombines TRBV18 with TRBJ2-5; 9 nucleotides match TRBD1. Germline CDR1 and CDR2: KGHSH and LQKENI. Trimming removed 4 bases from V and 5 bases from J; junction bases left unmatched: 8. This CDR3 has 15 residues. This chain's CDR3 is CASSLGTGISETQYF. The CDR3 DNA sequence: TGTGCCAGCTCACTAGGGACAGGGATCTCGGAGACCCAGTACTTC.

V and J are TRBV20-1 and TRBJ1-2; D might be TRBD1 (5 bases). Trimming pared 5 bases from V and 4 bases from J, leaving 8 bases between. The CDR3 has 11 residues. CDR1 and CDR2 from the germline V gene are DFQATT and SNEGSKA (reference sequence). CDR3 bases: TGCAGTGCTTGGGACGGCTATGGCTACACCTTC. Its protein is CSAWDGYGYTF.

V gene TRBV6-2 or TRBV6-3 combines with J gene TRBJ1-5; weak D call: TRBD1 (5 bases). There are 12 residues in the CDR3. Trimming removed 4 bases from V and 6 bases from J, with 7 bases in between. Per germline, CDR1 MNHEY and CDR2 SVGEGT. In nucleotides, the CDR3 is TGTGCCAGCAGTTCGGGGCTTCAGCCCCAGCATTTT. Protein sequence: CASSSGLQPQHF.

The chain employs TRBV11-3 and TRBJ1-2, with 8 bases that match TRBD1. This CDR3 is 17 amino acids long. The ends lost 5 bases at V and 0 bases at J; junction bases unmatched: 11. Germline V gives CDR1 SGHNT, CDR2 YENEEA. This CDR3 is CASSLRDRTMPNYGYTF. The CDR3 DNA reads as TGTGCCAGCAGCCTCCGGGACAGGACGATGCCTAACTATGGCTACACCTTC. Full variable domain (outside the CDR3, taken from reference TRBV11-3 and TRBJ1-2): EAGVVQSPRYKIIEKKQPVAFWCNPISGHNTLYWYLQNLGQGPELLIRYENEEAVDDSQLPKDRFSAERLKGVDSTLKIQPAELGDSAVYLCASSLRDRTMPNYGYTFGSGTRLTVV.

This sequence joins TRBV11-2 and TRBJ2-3, with 7 bases lining up with TRBD2. J gave up 3 bases and V 5 bases, and 8 bases lay outside the gene matches. This CDR3 has 15 residues. Germline V lookup: CDR1 SGHAT, CDR2 FQNNGV. The CDR3 DNA is TGTGCCAGCAGCCTCGTCGGGGGGTGGACAGATACGCAGTATTTT. It specifies CASSLVGGWTDTQYF.

The chain is built from TRBV24-1 and TRBJ2-1, with D perhaps matching TRBD1 (6 bases). CDR3 length equals 17 residues. The V end lost 4 bases, the J end lost 2 bases, and 17 bases lay between the germline ends. CDR1 is KGHDR and CDR2 is SFDVKD in the germline V gene. The CDR3 DNA reads as TGTGCCACCAGTGACTTGAAAGTACAGGGTCCCTACAATGAGCAGTTCTTC. Residues: CATSDLKVQGPYNEQFF.

The chain couples TRBV6-5 to TRBJ2-1, with 15 bases lining up with TRBD2. Germline-derived CDR1 and CDR2 are MNHEY and SVGAGI. The V and J ends lost 6 bases and 9 bases, in that order; junction bases with no gene match: 6. The CDR3 covers 15 residues. CDR3 sequence (DNA): TGTGCCAGCAGGCCGCGGACTAGCGGGGGGGTTGAGCAGTTCTTC. Amino acids: CASRPRTSGGVEQFF.

This rearrangement joins TRBV30 to TRBJ2-6; D possibly corresponds to TRBD2 (7 bases). Trimming cost V 5 bases and J 2 bases, with 10 bases left between them. The CDR3 length is 14 residues. CDR1 and CDR2 from the germline V gene are GTSNPN and SVGIG (reference sequence). The CDR3 region has the DNA TGTGCCTGGGGCGGGGGCGCTGGGGCCAACGTCCTGACTTTC. Encoded protein: CAWGGGAGANVLTF.

This chain uses TRBV3-1 (or the pseudogene TRBV3-2) with TRBJ2-3, with a possible D match to TRBD1 (6 bases). Germline V gives CDR1 LGHDT, CDR2 YNNKEL (reference sequence). V dropped 4 bases and J dropped 4 bases, with 9 bases sitting between them. This CDR3 region has 13 residues. The CDR3 spells CASSLAGADTQYF. The CDR3 coding sequence is TGTGCCAGCAGCCTTGCAGGGGCAGATACGCAGTATTTT.

This chain links TRBV30 with TRBJ2-4, with 8 bases aligning to TRBD2. CDR3 length: 16 residues. Germline assignment: CDR1 GTSNPN and CDR2 SVGIG (reference sequence). Trimming took 0 bases from V and 5 from J; bases not matched to a gene: 9. The CDR3 region has the DNA TGTGCCTGGAGTGTAGGGGCGAGCGGGGGAGAAAACATTCAGTACTTC. The encoded protein is CAWSVGASGGENIQYF.

The J gene is TRBJ1-3, the V gene TRBV3-1 (or the pseudogene TRBV3-2); TRBD1 matches 7 bases. Germline CDR1 is LGHDT and CDR2 is YNNKEL (reference sequence). V lost 4 bases and J lost 0; bases outside the gene matches: 12. The CDR3 is 18 residues long. The CDR3 sequence: CASSRRDSRLSSGNTIYF. Written as DNA, the CDR3 is TGTGCCAGCAGCCGCCGGGACAGTAGACTAAGCTCTGGAAACACCATATATTTT.

The chain uses TRBV6-5 and TRBJ2-7, with D perhaps given as TRBD1 or TRBD2 (7 bases each). The CDR3 has 13 residues. V was pared by 10 bases and J by 7 bases, with 20 bases between. Per germline, CDR1 MNHEY and CDR2 SVGAGI. The CDR3 protein is CATDRDPRGEQYF. CDR3 nucleotide sequence: TGTGCCACCGACAGGGACCCGCGGGGGGAGCAGTACTTC.

The chain uses TRBV12-3 or TRBV12-4 and TRBJ1-1, with 10 bases matching TRBD1. Germline trimming cut 6 bases from V and 5 bases from J; bases unmatched to any gene: 3. CDR3 length: 13 residues. The CDR3 region has the DNA TGTGCCAGCAGCCTGGGACAGGGGACTGAAGCTTTCTTT. It translates to CASSLGQGTEAFF.

The chain joins TRBV30 to TRBJ1-1; D not resolved. V shed 0 bases and J shed 7 bases, with 12 bases lying between them. This CDR3 spans 13 amino acids. CDR1 is GTSNPN and CDR2 is SVGIG in the germline V gene (reference sequence). The CDR3 nucleotides are TGTGCCTGGAGTGTATCCCCCGGGAGTGAAGCTTTCTTT. This sequence encodes CAWSVSPGSEAFF.

The chain joins TRBV3-1 (or the pseudogene TRBV3-2) to TRBJ2-1; tentatively, D is TRBD2 (6 bases). Germline assignment: CDR1 LGHDT and CDR2 YNNKEL (reference sequence). The V gene lost 0 bases and the J gene lost 5 bases, with 20 bases spanning the gap. CDR3 size: 18 residues. The CDR3 DNA reads TGTGCCAGCAGCCAAGATCTTTACCCCAAACCGGGGGACAATGAGCAGTTCTTC. It is translated as CASSQDLYPKPGDNEQFF.

The CDR3 is CASSSGVHNSPLHF. CDR3 bases: TGTGCCAGCAGCTCCGGGGTACATAATTCACCCCTCCACTTT. The gene calls are TRBV5-8 and TRBJ1-6; no clear D. Germline CDR1 and CDR2: SGHTS and YDEGEE. There are 14 residues in the CDR3. Trimming pared 3 bases from V and 5 bases from J, leaving 9 bases between.

The V call is TRBV9, the J call TRBJ1-2; D is ambiguous. This CDR3 is 12 amino acids long. Germline V gene lookup returns CDR1 SGDLS and CDR2 YYNGEE. V was shortened by 4 bases and J by 6 bases, with 10 bases between the two germline ends. CDR3 sequence: CASSSWTDGYTF. For the CDR3, the DNA is TGTGCCAGCAGCTCCTGGACGGATGGCTACACCTTC.

The chain links TRBV6-1 to TRBJ2-1, with D uncertain. V lost 2 bases to trimming and J lost 0 bases, with 8 bases between them. The CDR3 is 15 amino acids. Germline V gene lookup returns CDR1 MNHNS and CDR2 SASEGT. In nucleotides, the CDR3 is TGTGCCAGCAGTGAAACAGAGAGCTCCTACAATGAGCAGTTCTTC. Its protein product is CASSETESSYNEQFF.